One sample yielded the 31 T cell receptor beta chains listed below, sequenced in a study of shared clonotypes between healthy human individuals. Sequencing was performed with immunoSEQ multiplex PCR; in TCRdb, only in-frame clones are kept and a portion is missing. The sample shows hundreds of thousands of clones, roughly four fifths of them seen only once. Sequencing used PBMCs. The receptors shown here come from a middle-aged woman in good health. Some clones in this sample may be carry-over from other donors' samples.

The chain links TRBV18 to TRBJ2-7; D remains ambiguous. This CDR3 is 14 amino acids long. The V gene lost 9 bases and the J gene lost 3 bases, with 18 bases spanning the gap. The germline CDR1 and CDR2 sequences are KGHSH and LQKENI. CDR3 amino acids: CASSGKRASYEQYF. Written as DNA, the CDR3 is TGTGCCAGTTCGGGTAAAAGGGCGAGCTACGAGCAGTACTTC. The full variable domain, in which reference TRBV18 and TRBJ2-7 provide the parts outside the CDR3, is NAGVMQNPRHLVRRRGQEARLRCSPMKGHSHVYWYRQLPEEGLKFMVYLQKENIIDESGMPKERFSAEFPKEGPSILRIQQVVRGDSAAYFCASSGKRASYEQYFGPGTRLTVT.

The chain employs TRBV27 and TRBJ1-4; D remains unclear. There are 11 residues in the CDR3. The V and J ends lost 3 bases and 8 bases respectively, with 4 bases between them. Germline loops: CDR1 MNHEY, CDR2 SMNVEV (reference sequence). CDR3 coding DNA: TGTGCCAGCAGTTTTGGAGAAAAACTGTTTTTT. Its translation is CASSFGEKLFF. The whole variable domain, filled in from reference TRBV27 and TRBJ1-4, reads EAQVTQNPRYLITVTGKKLTVTCSQNMNHEYMSWYRQDPGLGLRQIYYSMNVEVTDKGDVPEGYKVSRKEKRNFPLILESPSPNQTSLYFCASSFGEKLFFGSGTQLSVL.

There are a few counts of this clone. This chain joins TRBV6-6 and TRBJ1-2, with TRBD1 matching over 10 bases. J gave up 4 bases and V 5 bases, and 7 bases lay outside the gene matches. CDR1 is MNHNY and CDR2 is SVGAGI in the germline V gene (reference sequence). The CDR3 extends over 15 amino acids. The chain's CDR3 is CASSPRQGAAYGYTF. In DNA, the CDR3 is TGTGCCAGCAGTCCTAGACAGGGGGCAGCCTATGGCTACACCTTC.

As to this clone: A far larger clone is only one base removed, so a read error is likely. The same CDR3 also results from other DNA sequences found in this sample. J is TRBJ2-2 and V is TRBV5-4; 7 positions agree with TRBD1. After removal of 4 bases from V and 4 bases from J, the junction contained 4 bases not matched to a gene. CDR3 length: 14 amino acids. The germline CDR1 and CDR2 sequences are SGHNT and YYREEE (reference sequence). DNA of the CDR3: TGTGCCAGCAGCCTAGGGACAGCCACCGGGGAGCTGTTTTTT. Translating gives CASSLGTATGELFF.

This clone was detected a few times. This chain links TRBV7-9 with TRBJ2-3, with 9 bases aligning to TRBD2. The CDR3 extends over 16 amino acids. The germline V gene has CDR1 SEHNR and CDR2 FQNEAQ (reference sequence). Losses at the gene ends were 4 bases for V and 4 bases for J; bases not matched to a gene: 9. The CDR3 nucleotides read TGTGCCAGCAGCTCCCCTAGCGGGATGGGGGCAGATACGCAGTATTTT. Amino acid sequence: CASSSPSGMGADTQYF.

The chain is built from TRBV19 and TRBJ2-2; TRBD1 might be the D (5 bases). Deletions cut 3 bases from V and 0 bases from J, with 8 bases between. This CDR3 contains 15 residues. CDR1 and CDR2 (germline): LNHDA, SQIVND (reference sequence). Here the CDR3 reads CASSIWTPNTGELFF. The CDR3 DNA reads TGTGCCAGTAGTATTTGGACACCGAACACCGGGGAGCTGTTTTTT.

The table lists this clone with a few counts. The chain employs TRBV7-2 and TRBJ2-7, with TRBD1 matching 8 bases. Germline V gives CDR1 SGHTA, CDR2 FQGNSA. The CDR3 has 15 amino acids. With 0 bases clipped from V and 4 bases from J, the junction kept 5 bases outside the gene matches. The CDR3 here is CASSLATGQGYEQYF. The CDR3 DNA reads as TGTGCCAGCAGCTTAGCGACCGGACAGGGTTACGAGCAGTACTTC.

The chain has TRBV29-1 and TRBJ2-1, with a possible D match to TRBD2 (5 bases). The CDR3 is 12 amino acids. In germline, CDR1 is SQVTM, CDR2 ANQGSEA. The V end lost 7 bases, the J end lost 10 bases, and 17 bases lay between the germline ends. The CDR3 is CSGRTGFGEQFF. CDR3 DNA sequence: TGCAGCGGCAGGACTGGGTTCGGGGAGCAGTTCTTC.

This chain joins TRBV7-2 and TRBJ2-3, with D unresolved. Germline V gene sequence: CDR1 SGHTA, CDR2 FQGNSA. CDR3 length equals 13 residues. Trimming removed 6 bases from V and 0 bases from J, with 7 bases in between. CDR3 residues: CASRKASTDTQYF. CDR3 sequence (DNA): TGTGCCAGCAGGAAGGCTAGCACAGATACGCAGTATTTT. Drawing the rest from reference TRBV7-2 and TRBJ2-3, the complete variable domain is GAGVSQSPSNKVTEKGKDVELRCDPISGHTALYWYRQSLGQGLEFLIYFQGNSAPDKSGLPSDRFSAERTGGSVSTLTIQRTQQEDSAVYLCASRKASTDTQYFGPGTRLTVL.

The chain recombines TRBV10-3 with TRBJ2-3; D unresolved. This CDR3 has 12 amino acids. Trimming removed 2 bases at V and 5 bases at J, with 5 bases between. Germline CDR1 ENHRY, CDR2 SYGVKD. This chain's CDR3 is CAISELGDTQYF. In nucleotides, the CDR3 is TGTGCCATCAGTGAGCTGGGAGATACGCAGTATTTT.

The gene calls are TRBV30 and TRBJ2-1, with 7 bases matching TRBD2. CDR1 is GTSNPN, CDR2 SVGIG, per germline (reference sequence). The CDR3 length is 14 residues. V lost 1 base, J lost 0 bases, and 0 bases stayed unmatched. The CDR3 nucleotides read TGTGCCTGGAGTGGGGGGGGCTCCTACAATGAGCAGTTCTTC. The encoded protein is CAWSGGGSYNEQFF.

The chain uses TRBV5-1 and TRBJ2-3; perhaps D is TRBD1 or TRBD2 (5 bases each). This CDR3 has 15 amino acids. The germline V gene has CDR1 SGHRS and CDR2 YFSETQ. Trimming took off 0 bases at V and 0 bases at J, with 8 bases between the two ends. The CDR3 here is CASSLDRTSTDTQYF. For the CDR3, the DNA is TGCGCCAGCAGCTTGGACAGGACTAGCACAGATACGCAGTATTTT.

The V and J genes are TRBV29-1 and TRBJ2-1, with D hard to call. Looked up from germline, CDR1 is SQVTM and CDR2 is ANQGSEA. This CDR3 has 16 amino acids. Trimming shortened V by 4 bases and J by 2 bases, and 18 bases separated the two germline ends. The CDR3 loop reads CSVGRRLDAAYNEQFF. The CDR3 region has the DNA TGCAGCGTTGGGAGACGTTTGGACGCCGCCTACAATGAGCAGTTCTTC.

V gene TRBV19 combines with J gene TRBJ2-4; D might be TRBD1 (6 bases). The germline V gene encodes CDR1 LNHDA and CDR2 SQIVND (reference sequence). The CDR3 runs 16 residues. V was pared by 4 bases and J by 5 bases, with 18 bases between. DNA of the CDR3: TGTGCCAGTAGTACCCTGACAGGCTTCGTGGAAAACATTCAGTACTTC. Translating it yields CASSTLTGFVENIQYF. Full variable domain (rest looked up from reference TRBV19 and TRBJ2-4): DGGITQSPKYLFRKEGQNVTLSCEQNLNHDAMYWYRQDPGQGLRLIYYSQIVNDFQKGDIAEGYSVSREKKESFPLTVTSAQKNPTAFYLCASSTLTGFVENIQYFGAGTRLSVL.

V usage is TRBV7-3 and J usage is TRBJ2-1, with 11 positions matching TRBD2. Trimming took 3 bases from V and 7 from J; bases not matched to a gene: 5. In germline, CDR1 is SGHTA, CDR2 FQGTGA. The CDR3 length is 15 residues. Here the CDR3 reads CASSFIAGGLNEQFF. DNA of the CDR3: TGTGCCAGCAGCTTCATAGCGGGAGGGCTAAATGAGCAGTTCTTC. Complete variable domain (other parts from reference TRBV7-3 and TRBJ2-1): GAGVSQTPSNKVTEKGKYVELRCDPISGHTALYWYRQSLGQGPEFLIYFQGTGAADDSGLPNDRFFAVRPEGSVSTLKIQRTERGDSAVYLCASSFIAGGLNEQFFGPGTRLTVL.

The rearrangement joins TRBV28 to TRBJ1-1; the match to TRBD1 covers 9 bases. The germline CDR1 and CDR2 sequences are MDHEN and SYDVKM. V was clipped by 2 bases and J by 1 base; unmatched bases: 2. The CDR3 spans 15 residues. CDR3 sequence reads: CASSLMGQGNTEAFF. DNA for the CDR3: TGTGCCAGCAGTTTAATGGGACAGGGGAACACTGAAGCTTTCTTT.

This chain links TRBV28 with TRBJ1-5; 7 bases fit TRBD1. With V trimmed by 1 base and J by 4 bases, 10 bases remained unmatched. The CDR3 runs to 17 residues. Germline-derived CDR1 and CDR2 are MDHEN and SYDVKM. This chain's CDR3 is CASSLFHYRGQNQPQHF. CDR3 nucleotides: TGTGCCAGCAGTTTATTCCATTACAGGGGTCAGAATCAGCCCCAGCATTTT.

The V gene is TRBV2, the J gene TRBJ2-7; D is unclear. There are 12 residues in the CDR3. The germline CDR1 and CDR2 sequences are SNHLY and FYNNEI. The V end lost 6 bases, the J end lost 2 bases, and 8 bases lay between the germline ends. The CDR3 loop reads CASRTDAYEQYF. The DNA of the CDR3 is TGTGCCAGCAGGACCGACGCCTACGAGCAGTACTTC.

The gene calls are TRBV28 and TRBJ1-2; D uncertain. Per germline, CDR1 MDHEN and CDR2 SYDVKM. This CDR3 is 16 amino acids long. V was trimmed by 7 bases and J by 0 bases, leaving 18 bases between them. The CDR3 nucleotides are TGTGCCAGCACCCACTCGGCAGGAGAAGCTAACTATGGCTACACCTTC. Its protein is CASTHSAGEANYGYTF.

The chain uses TRBV4-3 and TRBJ2-4, with D possibly being TRBD2 (5 bases). CDR1 and CDR2 from the germline V gene are LGHNA and YSLEER. The CDR3 runs 17 residues. Trimming removed 3 bases at V and 1 base at J, with 16 bases between. CDR3 region: CASSHGPAGEAKNIQYF. The CDR3 DNA is TGCGCCAGCAGCCACGGACCTGCTGGGGAGGCCAAAAACATTCAGTACTTC.

The rearrangement uses TRBV4-3 and TRBJ2-7; the D gene is possibly TRBD1 (5 bases). Trimming left V 0 bases short and J 3 bases short, with 12 bases between. Germline CDR1 and CDR2: LGHNA and YSLEER. This CDR3 has 15 residues. This CDR3 is CASSQDFNQGYEQYF. CDR3 DNA: TGCGCCAGCAGCCAAGATTTCAACCAGGGCTACGAGCAGTACTTC.

V gene TRBV19 combines with J gene TRBJ2-1; D remains ambiguous. The CDR3 has 14 amino acids. CDR1 and CDR2 (germline): LNHDA, SQIVND (reference sequence). V was shortened by 3 bases and J by 6 bases, with 12 bases between the two germline ends. The CDR3 DNA reads TGTGCCAGTAGTATGGCCAGCGACTTCAATGAGCAGTTCTTC. Translated, it gives CASSMASDFNEQFF. Drawing the rest from reference TRBV19 and TRBJ2-1, the complete variable domain is DGGITQSPKYLFRKEGQNVTLSCEQNLNHDAMYWYRQDPGQGLRLIYYSQIVNDFQKGDIAEGYSVSREKKESFPLTVTSAQKNPTAFYLCASSMASDFNEQFFGPGTRLTVL.

In this sample, this clone turned up many times. This sample also contains other DNA sequences that code for the same CDR3. The V and J genes are TRBV6-1 and TRBJ2-7; 7 nucleotides match TRBD2. This CDR3 has 14 residues. J was trimmed by 5 bases and V by 3 bases; bases with no gene match: 7. CDR1 is MNHNS and CDR2 is SASEGT in the germline V gene. The CDR3 DNA reads as TGTGCCAGCAGTGAGACCGGGGGGAAAAACGAGCAGTACTTC. Protein: CASSETGGKNEQYF.

This rearrangement joins TRBV6-1 to TRBJ1-4, with no clear D. CDR1 and CDR2 from the germline V gene are MNHNS and SASEGT. The CDR3 totals 12 residues. V was shortened by 10 bases and J by 8 bases, with 14 bases between the two germline ends. CDR3 loop: CAIRSHWEKLFF. The CDR3 DNA follows: TGTGCCATCCGCAGCCATTGGGAAAAACTGTTTTTT.

The CDR3 loop reads CASSLRQGARNYGYTF. The CDR3 DNA reads as TGTGCCAGCAGTTTGCGACAGGGGGCGCGGAACTATGGCTACACCTTC. The V and J genes are TRBV6-5 and TRBJ1-2; 10 bases match TRBD1. The V gene's germline CDR1 is MNHEY and CDR2 SVGAGI. Germline trimming cut 4 bases from V and 2 bases from J; bases unmatched to any gene: 7. The CDR3 has 16 residues.

This clone was detected once. The chain carries TRBV27 and TRBJ1-2; no definite D call. V was clipped by 5 bases and J by 4 bases, with 11 bases between them. The CDR3 extends over 13 amino acids. Germline loops: CDR1 MNHEY, CDR2 SMNVEV (reference sequence). The CDR3 DNA reads as TGTGCCAGCAGTCCTAGGGTTGGCTATGGCTACACCTTC. It translates to CASSPRVGYGYTF.

V usage is TRBV13 and J usage is TRBJ2-7; no reliable D call. The CDR3 consists of 13 residues. Trimming removed 2 bases from V and 5 bases from J, with 10 bases in between. Germline V lookup: CDR1 PRHDT, CDR2 FYEKMQ (reference sequence). Here the CDR3 reads CASSLRSRNEQYF. The CDR3 DNA reads as TGTGCCAGCAGCTTACGTAGTCGGAACGAGCAGTACTTC.

This chain links TRBV30 with TRBJ2-2, with D unclear. The CDR3 contains 14 residues. V was shortened by 3 bases and J by 4 bases, with 12 bases between the two germline ends. The germline gives CDR1 GTSNPN, CDR2 SVGIG (reference sequence). This chain's CDR3 is CAWRLGVVTGELFF. CDR3 nucleotides: TGTGCCTGGAGATTAGGCGTAGTCACCGGGGAGCTGTTTTTT.

Notes on this clone: A much larger clone lies a single base off, so this may be a read error. Other nucleotide sequences from this sample produce the same CDR3. The chain couples TRBV6-1 to TRBJ2-1, with 10 bases fitting TRBD2. Germline V CDR1 and CDR2: MNHNS, SASEGT. Losses at the gene ends were 3 bases for V and 3 bases for J; bases not matched to a gene: 2. CDR3 length: 15 residues. The chain's CDR3 is CASSEASGSYNEQFF. The CDR3 region has the DNA TGTGCCAGCAGTGAGGCTAGCGGGAGCTACAATGAGCAGTTCTTC.

The V call is TRBV10-3, the J call TRBJ1-2; possible D gene TRBD1, 6 bases. The CDR3 is made up of 15 amino acids. Germline loops: CDR1 ENHRY, CDR2 SYGVKD. Trimming took 5 bases from V and 3 from J, leaving 16 bases between them. The CDR3 here is CAISQPTGGDYGYTF. CDR3 nucleotide sequence: TGTGCCATCAGTCAACCGACCGGGGGCGACTATGGCTACACCTTC.

The chain links TRBV4-2 to TRBJ1-2; TRBD1 matches 7 bases. V gave up 2 bases and J gave up 4 bases; unmatched junction bases: 13. This CDR3 has 17 residues. Germline V lookup: CDR1 LGHNA, CDR2 YNFKEQ. The CDR3: CASSQLGQGVAGYGYTF. DNA for the CDR3: TGTGCCAGCAGCCAATTGGGTCAGGGGGTTGCAGGCTATGGCTACACCTTC.